Listed here are 14 T cell receptor beta chains from one sample, sequenced in a study of T-cell reconstitution after alpha-beta-depleted transplantation in children. Library preparation (for TCRbeta) was performed with unique molecular identifiers. TCRdb reanalysed the PCR reads using MiXCR and keeps one entry per CDR3 protein. Seen here are around 29,000 distinct CDR3 sequences, over 5% observed once, and the top ten hold approximately 7%. The sample consisted of PBMCs, mostly from graft donor cells, taken 180 days after TCRalphabeta/CD19-depleted stem cell transplant. Receptors originate from a male patient younger than 18 who had a stem cell transplant for acute myeloid leukemia, so the T cells may come from the graft donor.

This clonotype was counted many times. A read error is possible here, since a much larger clone lies one base away. The chain combines TRBV6-5 with TRBJ2-2; perhaps TRBD2 as D (5 bases). Per the germline V gene, CDR1 is MNHEY and CDR2 is SVGAGI. The CDR3 spans 15 residues. The CDR3: CASSYYGGNTGELSF. The CDR3 bases are TGTGCCAGCAGTTATTATGGCGGTAACACCGGGGAGCTGTCTTTT.

There are many counts of this clonotype. This rearrangement joins TRBV6-5 to TRBJ1-5; TRBD1 matches at 11 bases. This CDR3 has 16 residues. CDR1 is MNHEY and CDR2 is SVGAGI in the germline V gene. The V and J ends lost 5 bases and 4 bases, in that order; junction bases with no gene match: 7. CDR3 nucleotides: TGTGCCAGCAGTCCCCGGGACAGGGGGGATAATCAGCCCCAGCATTTT. The encoded protein is CASSPRDRGDNQPQHF.

In its sample, this clonotype was seen many times. The chain links TRBV5-1 to TRBJ1-1, with D hard to call. CDR1 is SGHRS and CDR2 is YFSETQ in the germline V gene. The CDR3 is made up of 16 amino acids. V was shortened by 3 bases and J by 1 base, with 16 bases between the two germline ends. The CDR3 DNA reads as TGCGCCAGCAGCTCACTAAGTCCGGGTGGGAACACTGAAGCTTTCTTT. This codes for CASSSLSPGGNTEAFF.

In its sample, this clonotype was seen many times. This chain joins TRBV6-2 or TRBV6-3 and TRBJ2-7, with a weak D call TRBD1 (5 bases). Germline V gene data show CDR1 as MNHEY and CDR2 as SVGEGT. The V gene lost 6 bases and the J gene lost 3 bases, with 12 bases spanning the gap. The CDR3 contains 13 residues. The CDR3: CASRGQGIYEQYF. The CDR3 nucleotides read TGTGCCAGCAGGGGGCAGGGTATCTACGAGCAGTACTTC.

This clonotype has a count of ten or more. The rearrangement uses TRBV9 and TRBJ2-3, with D possibly being TRBD2 (6 bases). V was trimmed by 1 base and J by 1 base, leaving 10 bases between them. The CDR3 loop spans 15 amino acids. Germline V lookup: CDR1 SGDLS, CDR2 YYNGEE. The CDR3 here is CASSVREVGTDTQYF. In DNA form, the CDR3 reads TGTGCCAGCAGCGTAAGGGAGGTCGGCACAGATACGCAGTATTTT.

The chain is built from TRBV7-3 and TRBJ2-1; unclear D gene. The CDR3 contains 14 residues. V gave up 3 bases and J gave up 6 bases, with 12 bases separating them. Germline V lookup: CDR1 SGHTA, CDR2 FQGTGA. The CDR3 region is CASSFEPAPNEQFF. CDR3 in DNA: TGTGCCAGCAGCTTTGAGCCGGCTCCCAATGAGCAGTTCTTC.

This clonotype was picked up many times. This chain connects TRBV20-1 to TRBJ2-5, with TRBD1 matching 8 bases. Germline-derived CDR1 and CDR2 are DFQATT and SNEGSKA (reference sequence). The CDR3 spans 17 residues. Trimming removed 0 bases from V and 3 bases from J; junction bases left unmatched: 12. CDR3 nucleotide sequence: TGCAGTGCTAGAGAAGCCCCGGACAGGGAGTGGAAAGAGACCCAGTACTTC. Its translation: CSAREAPDREWKETQYF.

By share, this clonotype ranks as medium-sized. The chain is built from TRBV4-3 and TRBJ1-2, with 9 bases matching TRBD1. Germline CDR1 is LGHNA and CDR2 is YSLEER. V dropped 1 base and J dropped 5; count of bases not matched to a gene: 5. This CDR3 comprises 15 residues. The CDR3 spells CASSQAVQGAYGYTF. The CDR3 bases are TGCGCCAGCAGCCAAGCAGTACAGGGGGCTTATGGCTACACCTTC.

This clonotype rates as medium-sized. The chain employs TRBV11-3 and TRBJ2-2; no clear D. CDR1 is SGHNT and CDR2 is YENEEA in the germline V gene. This CDR3 is 12 amino acids long. Trimming pared 6 bases from V and 6 bases from J, leaving 8 bases between. CDR3 in amino acids: CASSLTSGELFF. CDR3 sequence (DNA): TGTGCCAGCAGTCTGACTTCCGGGGAGCTGTTTTTT.

The sample holds many counts of this clonotype. The chain couples TRBV4-1 to TRBJ2-7; 7 bases are shared with TRBD1. The CDR3 loop spans 16 amino acids. The J segment lost 0 bases and the V segment lost 3 bases, leaving 8 bases of the junction unmatched. Germline CDR1 MGHRA, CDR2 YSYEKL. In DNA form, the CDR3 reads TGCGCCAGCAGCCAGAAGACAGGGCCAGCCTCCTACGAGCAGTACTTC. Amino acids: CASSQKTGPASYEQYF.

This clonotype was picked up many times. The chain joins TRBV5-5 to TRBJ2-7; tentative D call: TRBD2 (5 bases). There are 15 residues in the CDR3. V was cut by 1 base and J by 2 bases, with 13 bases left in between. Germline lookup yields CDR1 SGHKS and CDR2 YYEKEE (reference sequence). CDR3 protein: CASSLSLAPAYEQYF. Here the CDR3 DNA reads TGTGCCAGCAGCTTGTCATTAGCGCCGGCCTACGAGCAGTACTTC.

This clonotype appeared many times. This chain joins TRBV7-3 and TRBJ2-3; TRBD1 matches 8 bases. The CDR3 totals 14 residues. Looked up from germline, CDR1 is SGHTA and CDR2 is FQGTGA. J was trimmed by 2 bases and V by 5 bases; bases with no gene match: 3. The DNA of the CDR3 is TGTGCCAGCAGCCGACAGGGGTTCACAGATACGCAGTATTTT. Translation gives CASSRQGFTDTQYF.

The V gene is TRBV7-8, the J gene TRBJ1-1, with a weak D call TRBD1 (6 bases). The CDR3 is 14 residues long. The V end was cut by 6 bases, the J end by 3 bases, with 14 bases between. CDR1 and CDR2 (germline): SGHVS, FQNEAQ. CDR3 region: CASRGGGVYTEAFF. In nucleotides, the CDR3 is TGTGCCAGCAGGGGGGGCGGGGTTTACACTGAAGCTTTCTTT.

At least ten counts were recorded for this clonotype. This sequence joins TRBV24-1 and TRBJ2-1; 12 bases match TRBD2. Trimming at V came to 7 bases and at J to 5 bases, leaving 5 bases not matched to a gene. Germline CDR1 is KGHDR and CDR2 is SFDVKD. This CDR3 comprises 15 residues. This CDR3 reads CATSTSGGPNNEQFF. The CDR3 DNA is TGTGCCACCAGCACTAGCGGGGGGCCCAACAATGAGCAGTTCTTC.